The clone carrying this TCR beta chain was detected many times. The antigen is unknown. A single record per CDR3 protein comes from TCRdb applying MiXCR to the reads. The table shows roughly 640,000 distinct CDR3 sequences, with about 24% occurring only once. The data are from a study of T cell repertoires in cytomegalovirus infection. Study information: Public TCR beta signatures were indicative of both CMV infection and a matching HLA type. Study results and caveats: Identification of carriers of CMV plus the relevant HLA was achieved through cumulative public TCR beta family frequency. What dominated the ex vivo response were HLA-C-restricted CMV-specific TCR beta clonotypes.

What was sequenced was CD8+ T cells from PBMCs. This receptor was identified in a human donor in good health (CMV status not recorded). Some clones in this sample may be carry-over from other donors' samples.

CDR3 sequence (DNA): TGTGCCAGCAGTGGGATAGGGGACTCCTATAATTCACCCCTCCACTTT. It translates to CASSGIGDSYNSPLHF. The rearrangement uses TRBV12-3 or TRBV12-4 and TRBJ1-6; the D gene is possibly TRBD1 (5 bases). V lost 5 bases, J lost 0 bases, and 11 bases lay in between. This CDR3 has 16 amino acids.